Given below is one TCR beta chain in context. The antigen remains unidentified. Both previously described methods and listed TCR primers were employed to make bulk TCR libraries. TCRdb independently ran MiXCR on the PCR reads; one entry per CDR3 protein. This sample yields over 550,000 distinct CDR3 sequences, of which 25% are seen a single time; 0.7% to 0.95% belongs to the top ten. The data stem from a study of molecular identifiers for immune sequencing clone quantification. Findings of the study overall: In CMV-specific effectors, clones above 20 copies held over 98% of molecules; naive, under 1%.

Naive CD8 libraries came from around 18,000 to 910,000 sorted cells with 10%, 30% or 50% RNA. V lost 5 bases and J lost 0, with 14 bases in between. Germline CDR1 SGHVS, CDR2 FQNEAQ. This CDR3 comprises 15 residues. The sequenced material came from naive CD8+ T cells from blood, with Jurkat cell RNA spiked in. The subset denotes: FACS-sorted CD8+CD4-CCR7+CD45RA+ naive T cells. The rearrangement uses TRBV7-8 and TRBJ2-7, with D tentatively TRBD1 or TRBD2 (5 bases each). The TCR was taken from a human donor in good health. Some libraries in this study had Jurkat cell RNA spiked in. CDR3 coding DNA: TGTGCCAGCAGCCCGGGACCGCGAGCCTCCTACGAGCAGTACTTC. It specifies CASSPGPRASYEQYF.